What follows are 25 T cell receptor beta chains derived from one specimen sequenced in a study of metastatic and nonmetastatic thyroid tumors (dated by TCRdb to the early 2020s). Before undergoing thyroid surgery, none of the patients had been given any kind of treatment. To prepare the library, PCR was applied. TCRdb names Illumina HiSeq 4000 as the instrument used. The public reads were reprocessed in TCRdb via fastp at Q25 and MiXCR, keeping in-frame beta chains. The sample table holds about 59,000 clones, of which 15% to 20% were seen once. The ten largest clones take up less than 9.5% of the sample. The sequencing sample was made of blood. These receptors originate from a male donor with papillary thyroid cancer or a benign thyroid nodule (not recorded which). Some clones in this sample may be carry-over from other donors' samples.

In this sample, this clone turned up many times. This chain joins TRBV12-3 or TRBV12-4 and TRBJ2-1; 9 bases are shared with TRBD2. The ends lost 4 bases at V and 3 bases at J; junction bases unmatched: 4. CDR3 length equals 15 residues. CDR3 region: CASSWKRGVYNEQFF. CDR3 DNA: TGTGCCAGCAGTTGGAAGCGGGGGGTCTACAATGAGCAGTTCTTC.

Regarding this clone: Relative to the germline gene, one junction end is altered; a read error may explain this. The chain carries TRBV9 and TRBJ2-2, with 11 positions matching TRBD2. CDR1 is SGDLS and CDR2 is YYNGEE in the germline V gene. This CDR3 contains 19 residues. In DNA form, the CDR3 reads TGTGCCAGCAGCGTAGCTGCACTAGCGGGAGCCTCGGGGGCCGGGGATCTGTTTTTT. Protein product: CASSVAALAGASGAGDLFF.

The sample holds many counts of this clone. The V call is TRBV6-2 or TRBV6-3, the J call TRBJ2-3; a weak D match, TRBD1 (5 bases). From germline, CDR1 is MNHEY and CDR2 SVGEGT. V was trimmed by 4 bases and J by 2 bases, leaving 13 bases between them. This CDR3 is 15 amino acids long. The CDR3 DNA sequence: TGTGCCAGCAGTTCCTCCCCGGACATCACAGATACGCAGTATTTT. Amino acids: CASSSSPDITDTQYF.

This clone was detected ten times or more. The rearrangement joins TRBV20-1 to TRBJ2-3; a possible D gene is TRBD2 (6 bases). The V end lost 5 bases, the J end lost 3 bases, and 12 bases lay between the germline ends. The CDR3 consists of 13 residues. Germline lookup yields CDR1 DFQATT and CDR2 SNEGSKA (reference sequence). CDR3 in amino acids: CSAELAGTDTQYF. The CDR3 nucleotides are TGCAGTGCTGAACTAGCAGGAACAGATACGCAGTATTTT.

This clone was observed a few times. The chain joins TRBV12-3 or TRBV12-4 to TRBJ2-7, with 10 bases lining up with TRBD2. Unmatched junction bases numbered 5, after V lost 4 bases and J lost 5 bases. This CDR3 is built from 14 residues. The CDR3 DNA sequence: TGTGCCAGCAGTTCACCAGGACTAGCGGACGAGCAGTACTTC. It is translated as CASSSPGLADEQYF.

This clone was seen just once. This sequence joins TRBV30 and TRBJ2-7; D call uncertain. The length of the CDR3 is 11 residues. The germline V gene encodes CDR1 GTSNPN and CDR2 SVGIG (reference sequence). V shed 4 bases and J shed 5 bases, with 9 bases lying between them. The CDR3 nucleotides are TGTGCCTGGATTGGGGTGGACGAGCAGTACTTC. Translation: CAWIGVDEQYF.

This chain uses TRBV7-8 with TRBJ2-1; D uncertain. Looked up from germline, CDR1 is SGHVS and CDR2 is FQNEAQ. The V end was cut by 4 bases, the J end by 0 bases, with 10 bases between. CDR3 length equals 15 residues. The CDR3 loop is CASSCGPSSYNEQFF. In DNA form, the CDR3 reads TGTGCCAGCAGCTGTGGTCCCAGCTCCTACAATGAGCAGTTCTTC.

This clone was observed a handful of times. This could be a read error, since a much larger clone is one nucleotide away. V usage is TRBV9 and J usage is TRBJ1-2; D is unclear. The V end was cut by 2 bases, the J end by 3 bases, with 29 bases between. The CDR3 is 20 residues long. The germline gives CDR1 SGDLS, CDR2 YYNGEE. CDR3 coding DNA: TGTGCCAGCAGCGTTTCGGGCGACACAGTACGGGCGCGTGTTGACTATGGCTACACCTTC. Its protein is CASSVSGDTVRARVDYGYTF.

This clone occurred a few times. This clone may be a read error of a much larger clone one base away. The chain links TRBV24-1 to TRBJ2-3, with D hard to call. The germline gives CDR1 KGHDR, CDR2 SFDVKD. CDR3 length equals 13 residues. The CDR3 protein is CATPHGPWDTKYF. CDR3 DNA: TGTGCCACCCCCCATGGACCGTGGGATACGAAGTATTTT.

This clone has at least ten counts. It may be a read error: a sequence one base away is much more abundant. The chain has TRBV6-1 and TRBJ2-7, with a weak D call TRBD1 (6 bases). The CDR3 is 13 amino acids. V was shortened by 8 bases and J by 1 base, with 12 bases between the two germline ends. Germline values: CDR1 MNHNS, CDR2 SASEGT. The CDR3 bases are TGTGCCAGCGGTCAGGGGTTATCCTACGAGCAGTACTTC. Amino acid sequence: CASGQGLSYEQYF.

This clone was found many times. This chain uses TRBV3-1 with TRBJ2-1; 9 bases are shared with TRBD2. In germline, CDR1 is LGHDT, CDR2 YNNKEL (reference sequence). This CDR3 region has 14 residues. J gave up 2 bases and V 4 bases, and 0 bases lay outside the gene matches. The CDR3 DNA is TGTGCCAGCAGCCGGACTAGCGCCTACAATGAGCAGTTCTTC. This codes for CASSRTSAYNEQFF.

This clone showed up many times. The chain links TRBV19 to TRBJ1-5; D not resolved. CDR3 length: 15 residues. Germline V gene sequence: CDR1 LNHDA, CDR2 SQIVND (reference sequence). Trimming pared 1 base from V and 4 bases from J, leaving 11 bases between. The CDR3 here is CASSIVFGENQPQHF. The CDR3 region has the DNA TGTGCCAGTAGTATAGTGTTTGGTGAAAATCAGCCCCAGCATTTT.

This clone was seen at least ten times. The chain recombines TRBV19 with TRBJ1-2, with 10 bases identical to TRBD1. The CDR3 covers 18 residues. V lost 3 bases to trimming and J lost 2 bases; unmatched junction nucleotides: 12. The germline CDR1 and CDR2 sequences are LNHDA and SQIVND (reference sequence). The CDR3 bases are TGTGCCAGTAGTATCCGACCGGGACAGGGGCGCTTCAACTATGGCTACACCTTC. It encodes CASSIRPGQGRFNYGYTF.

This clone was seen at least ten times. This sequence joins TRBV6-2 or TRBV6-3 and TRBJ2-3; D remains ambiguous. The CDR3 consists of 13 residues. Trimming stripped 6 bases from V and 0 bases from J, with 7 bases between. The germline V gene encodes CDR1 MNHEY and CDR2 SVGEGT. CDR3 sequence (DNA): TGTGCCAGCAGCCGAATAAGCACAGATACGCAGTATTTT. This encodes CASSRISTDTQYF.

This clone was seen repeatedly, ten times or more. The CDR3 DNA reads as TGTGCCAGCGGTAGCGGGTGGACAGATACGCAGTATTTT. This encodes CASGSGWTDTQYF. This chain uses TRBV9 with TRBJ2-3; 7 bases are a match to TRBD2. The V segment lost 7 bases and the J segment 3 bases; nucleotides outside the gene matches: 5. The CDR3 sequence is 13 residues long. Germline V CDR1 and CDR2: SGDLS, YYNGEE.

This clone was observed at least ten times. The rearrangement uses TRBV7-9 and TRBJ2-5; no firm D call. Germline assignment: CDR1 SEHNR and CDR2 FQNEAQ (reference sequence). The CDR3 runs 14 residues. Trimming took off 1 base at V and 0 bases at J, with 6 bases between the two ends. DNA for the CDR3: TGTGCCAGCAGCTTAGTAAACAACCAAGAGACCCAGTACTTC. Its translation: CASSLVNNQETQYF.

This clone has only a few counts. Other nucleotide sequences from this sample produce the same CDR3. The V call is TRBV6-1, the J call TRBJ2-1, with 8 nucleotides matching TRBD2. The CDR3 loop spans 15 amino acids. Looked up from germline, CDR1 is MNHNS and CDR2 is SASEGT. V shed 1 base and J 6 bases; nucleotides not matched to a gene: 5. The CDR3 bases are TGTGCCAGCAGTGAAGTGGCGGGAGGTATCAATGAGCAGTTCTTC. Its translation: CASSEVAGGINEQFF.

The sample holds many counts of this clone. This chain connects TRBV7-8 to TRBJ1-6, with 10 bases identical to TRBD1. The trim removed 6 bases at V and 9 bases at J, leaving 11 bases unmatched. Germline lookup yields CDR1 SGHVS and CDR2 FQNEAQ. CDR3 length: 16 amino acids. Here the CDR3 DNA reads TGTGCCAGCAGACAACGGGTTGGACAGGGGGGTTCACCCCTCCACTTT. It translates to CASRQRVGQGGSPLHF.

This clone was detected many times. The chain couples TRBV25-1 to TRBJ1-4, with D perhaps TRBD1 (6 bases). Trimming cost V 4 bases and J 8 bases, with 11 bases left between them. Germline CDR1 and CDR2: MGHDK and SYGVNS. The CDR3 length is 13 residues. The CDR3: CASSAGGDEKLFF. The CDR3 nucleotides are TGTGCCAGCAGTGCTGGGGGCGACGAAAAACTGTTTTTT.

This clone was seen repeatedly, ten times or more. The chain employs TRBV11-2 and TRBJ2-1; 9 bases agree with TRBD2. Germline V gives CDR1 SGHAT, CDR2 FQNNGV. V shed 4 bases, J shed 6 bases, and the junction held 7 bases outside the gene matches. CDR3 length: 15 amino acids. CDR3 protein: CASSSVAGVANEQFF. In nucleotides, the CDR3 is TGTGCCAGCAGCTCCGTAGCGGGAGTAGCCAATGAGCAGTTCTTC. Full variable domain (rest looked up from reference TRBV11-2 and TRBJ2-1): EAGVAQSPRYKIIEKRQSVAFWCNPISGHATLYWYQQILGQGPKLLIQFQNNGVVDDSQLPKDRFSAERLKGVDSTLKIQPAKLEDSAVYLCASSSVAGVANEQFFGPGTRLTVL.

This clone was counted at least ten times. This sample also contains other DNA sequences that code for the same CDR3. The gene calls are TRBV6-2 or TRBV6-3 and TRBJ2-7, with no clear D. The CDR3 totals 14 residues. V lost 2 bases and J lost 2, with 10 bases in between. Germline loops: CDR1 MNHEY, CDR2 SVGEGT. In DNA form, the CDR3 reads TGTGCCAGCAGTTACGAGGCAGGACCCTACGAGCAGTACTTC. Its translation is CASSYEAGPYEQYF.

Ten or more counts support this clone. This chain links TRBV7-9 with TRBJ2-7, with a possible D match to TRBD1 (5 bases). The CDR3 length is 14 residues. The germline gives CDR1 SEHNR, CDR2 FQNEAQ (reference sequence). Trimming took 5 bases from V and 3 from J, leaving 14 bases between them. The chain's CDR3 is CASSPQGASYEQYF. The CDR3 DNA is TGTGCCAGCAGCCCCCAAGGGGCCAGCTACGAGCAGTACTTC.

The chain has TRBV30 and TRBJ2-7; D gene uncertain. The germline V gene encodes CDR1 GTSNPN and CDR2 SVGIG (reference sequence). V lost 3 bases and J lost 4, with 10 bases in between. The CDR3 has 12 residues. The CDR3 bases are TGTGCCTGGAGGGTAAACAGTTACGAGCAGTACTTC. Amino acid sequence: CAWRVNSYEQYF.

This clone came up many times. The rearrangement links TRBV5-6 to TRBJ2-5, with 9 nucleotides matching TRBD2. Trimming removed 1 base from V and 5 bases from J; junction bases left unmatched: 9. The CDR3 covers 16 residues. Looked up from germline, CDR1 is SGHDT and CDR2 is YYEEEE. The CDR3 coding sequence is TGTGCCAGCAGCTTGTGGGGCGGGAGGGCCATGGAGACCCAGTACTTC. Translation gives CASSLWGGRAMETQYF.

This clone came up many times. The CDR3 coding sequence is TGTGCCAGCCGGGGACAGTATAACACTGAAGCTTTCTTT. It translates to CASRGQYNTEAFF. V and J are TRBV6-1 and TRBJ1-1; TRBD1 aligns across 7 bases. CDR1 and CDR2 from the germline V gene are MNHNS and SASEGT. Germline trimming cut 8 bases from V and 2 bases from J; bases unmatched to any gene: 5. This CDR3 has 13 residues.